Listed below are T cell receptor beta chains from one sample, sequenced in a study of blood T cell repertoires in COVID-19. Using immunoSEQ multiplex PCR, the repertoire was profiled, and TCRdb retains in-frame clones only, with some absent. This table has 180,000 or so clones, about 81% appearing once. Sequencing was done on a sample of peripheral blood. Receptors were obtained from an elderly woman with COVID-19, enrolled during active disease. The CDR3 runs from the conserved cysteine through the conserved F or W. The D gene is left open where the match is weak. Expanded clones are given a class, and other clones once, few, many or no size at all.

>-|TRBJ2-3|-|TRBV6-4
CASSAGGETDTQYF
TGTGCCAGCAGTGCGGGGGGCGAAACAGATACGCAGTATTTT
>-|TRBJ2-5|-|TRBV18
CASSPGSQETQYF
TGTGCCAGCTCACCAGGGAGCCAAGAGACCCAGTACTTC
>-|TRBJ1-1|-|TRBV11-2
CASSFKQGKGSTEAFF
TGTGCCAGCAGCTTTAAACAGGGAAAAGGGAGCACTGAAGCTTTCTTT
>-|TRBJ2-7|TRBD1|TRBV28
CASSFLGTAYEQYF
TGTGCCAGCAGTTTCCTCGGGACAGCTTACGAGCAGTACTTC
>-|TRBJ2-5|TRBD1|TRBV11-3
CASSFGRTGWETQYF
TGTGCCAGCAGCTTCGGTAGGACAGGCTGGGAGACCCAGTACTTC
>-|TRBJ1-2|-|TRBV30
CAWSVGGGGNYGYTF
TGTGCCTGGAGTGTAGGGGGAGGGGGAAACTATGGCTACACCTTC
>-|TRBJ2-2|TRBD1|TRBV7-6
CASSLRQGRTGELFF
TGTGCCAGCAGCTTACGACAGGGAAGAACCGGGGAGCTGTTTTTT
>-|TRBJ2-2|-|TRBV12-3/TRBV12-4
CASTHGVTGELFF
TGTGCCAGCACCCACGGGGTCACCGGGGAGCTGTTTTTT
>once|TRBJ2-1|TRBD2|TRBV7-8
CASSPGTSKFF
TGTGCCAGCAGCCCCGGGACTAGTAAGTTCTTC
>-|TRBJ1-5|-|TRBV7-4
CASSPYRVHQPQHF
TGTGCCAGCAGCCCGTACAGGGTCCATCAGCCCCAGCATTTT
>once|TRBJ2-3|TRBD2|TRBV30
CAWRLGLAGTPDTQYF
TGTGCCTGGAGATTAGGACTAGCGGGTACCCCAGATACGCAGTATTTT
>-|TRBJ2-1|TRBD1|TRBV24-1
CATRGQGDNEQFF
TGTGCCACCAGAGGACAGGGGGACAATGAGCAGTTCTTC
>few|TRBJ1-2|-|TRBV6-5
CASSYEARGYTF
TGTGCCAGCAGTTACGAGGCGAGGGGCTACACCTTC
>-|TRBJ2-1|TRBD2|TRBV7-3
CASSPGTSGNNEQFF
TGTGCCAGCAGCCCGGGGACTAGCGGCAACAATGAGCAGTTCTTC
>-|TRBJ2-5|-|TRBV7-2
CASSLGGRGEETQYF
TGTGCCAGCAGCTTAGGGGGCAGGGGGGAAGAGACCCAGTACTTC
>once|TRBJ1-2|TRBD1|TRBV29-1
CSVGPGGSYGYTF
TGCAGCGTGGGGCCAGGGGGTAGCTATGGCTACACCTTC
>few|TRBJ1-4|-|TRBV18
CASSPPAGLDEKLFF
TGTGCCAGCTCACCACCGGCGGGGCTAGATGAAAAACTGTTTTTT
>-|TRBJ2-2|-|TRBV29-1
CSVRWGTVGELFF
TGCAGCGTTCGTTGGGGGACTGTCGGGGAGCTGTTTTTT
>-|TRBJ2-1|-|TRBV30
CAWDRGGGYEQFF
TGTGCCTGGGACCGGGGTGGCGGTTATGAGCAGTTCTTC
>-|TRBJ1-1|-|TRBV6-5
CASSYSSQGGKAFF
TGTGCCAGCAGTTACTCGTCACAGGGCGGAAAAGCTTTCTTT
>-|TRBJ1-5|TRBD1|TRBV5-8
CASSFPPGQNQPQHF
TGTGCCAGCAGCTTCCCTCCGGGACAGAATCAGCCCCAGCATTTT
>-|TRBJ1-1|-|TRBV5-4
CASSLAPNTEAFF
TGTGCCAGCAGCTTGGCCCCAAACACTGAAGCTTTCTTT
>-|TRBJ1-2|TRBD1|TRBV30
CAWSEPGQGFQGYTF
TGTGCCTGGAGCGAACCGGGACAGGGCTTTCAAGGCTACACCTTC
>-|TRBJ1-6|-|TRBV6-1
CASSDESDSPLHF
TGTGCCAGCAGTGATGAGTCTGATTCACCCCTCCACTTT
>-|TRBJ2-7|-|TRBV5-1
CASSFGLLYEQYF
TGCGCCAGCAGCTTCGGGTTACTCTACGAGCAGTACTTC
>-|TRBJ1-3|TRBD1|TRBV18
CASSPTGGYSGNTIYF
TGTGCCAGCTCACCGACAGGGGGCTACTCTGGAAACACCATATATTTT
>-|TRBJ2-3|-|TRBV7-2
CASSSYGGTDTQYF
TGTGCCAGCAGCTCCTATGGCGGTACAGATACGCAGTATTTT
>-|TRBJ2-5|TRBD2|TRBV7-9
CASSLKAGGKQETQYF
TGTGCCAGCAGCTTAAAGGCGGGAGGGAAACAAGAGACCCAGTACTTC
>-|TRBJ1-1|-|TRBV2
CASSEVGGSPEAFF
TGTGCCAGCAGTGAAGTCGGGGGGTCCCCTGAAGCTTTCTTT
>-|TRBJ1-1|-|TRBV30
CAWSVPQAEAFF
TGTGCCTGGAGTGTTCCGCAGGCTGAAGCTTTCTTT
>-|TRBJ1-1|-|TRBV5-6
CASSLGQTEAFF
TGTGCCAGCAGCTTGGGACAGACTGAAGCTTTCTTT
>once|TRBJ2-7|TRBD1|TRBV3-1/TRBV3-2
CASSSIPGQGLLEQYF
TGTGCCAGCAGCTCAATTCCGGGACAGGGACTTCTGGAGCAGTACTTC
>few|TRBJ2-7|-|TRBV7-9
CASSPGEARYEQYF
TGTGCCAGCAGCCCCGGTGAGGCTAGGTACGAGCAGTACTTC
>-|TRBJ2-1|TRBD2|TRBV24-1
CATSQTSGSGHEQFF
TGTGCCACCAGTCAGACTAGCGGGAGTGGCCATGAGCAGTTCTTC
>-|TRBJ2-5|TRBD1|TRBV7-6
CASSFWTGKETQYF
TGTGCCAGCAGCTTTTGGACAGGGAAGGAGACCCAGTACTTC
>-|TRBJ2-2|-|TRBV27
CASSVGRGTGELFF
TGTGCCAGCAGCGTCGGGAGAGGGACCGGGGAGCTGTTTTTT
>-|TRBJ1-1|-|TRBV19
CASIGAAEFNLNTEAFF
TGTGCCAGTATAGGCGCGGCAGAATTCAACCTGAACACTGAAGCTTTCTTT
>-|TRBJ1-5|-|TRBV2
CASSYLVGELNQPQHF
TGTGCCAGCAGTTACCTAGTAGGGGAACTGAATCAGCCCCAGCATTTT
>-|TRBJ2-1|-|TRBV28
CASISSGGSYNEQFF
TGTGCCAGCATTAGTAGTGGAGGCTCCTACAATGAGCAGTTCTTC
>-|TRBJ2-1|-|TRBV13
CASSFRASDNEQFF
TGTGCCAGCAGTTTCAGGGCCTCCGACAATGAGCAGTTCTTC